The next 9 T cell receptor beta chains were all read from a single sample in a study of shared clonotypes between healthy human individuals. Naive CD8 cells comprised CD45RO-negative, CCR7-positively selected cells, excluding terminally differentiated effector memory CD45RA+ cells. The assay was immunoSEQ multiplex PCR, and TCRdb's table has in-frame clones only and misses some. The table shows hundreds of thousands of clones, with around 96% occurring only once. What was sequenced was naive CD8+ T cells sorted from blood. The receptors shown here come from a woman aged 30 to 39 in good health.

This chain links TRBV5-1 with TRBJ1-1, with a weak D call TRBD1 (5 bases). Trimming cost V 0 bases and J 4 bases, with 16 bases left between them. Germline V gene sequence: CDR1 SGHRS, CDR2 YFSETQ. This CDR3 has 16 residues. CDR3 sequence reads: CASSLGMGTGPTEAFF. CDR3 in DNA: TGCGCCAGCAGCTTGGGTATGGGGACCGGGCCCACTGAAGCTTTCTTT.

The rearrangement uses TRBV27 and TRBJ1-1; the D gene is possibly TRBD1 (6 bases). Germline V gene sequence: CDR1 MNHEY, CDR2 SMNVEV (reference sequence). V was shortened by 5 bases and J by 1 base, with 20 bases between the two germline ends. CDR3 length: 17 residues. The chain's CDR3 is CASSISPGQFANTEAFF. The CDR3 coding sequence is TGTGCCAGCAGTATCTCGCCCGGACAGTTCGCGAACACTGAAGCTTTCTTT.

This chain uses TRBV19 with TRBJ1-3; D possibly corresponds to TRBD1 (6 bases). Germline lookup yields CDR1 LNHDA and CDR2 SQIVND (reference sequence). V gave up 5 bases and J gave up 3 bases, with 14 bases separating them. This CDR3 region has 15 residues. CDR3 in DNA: TGTGCCAGTAGTCGCCGCCGGGACATTGGAAACACCATATATTTT. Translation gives CASSRRRDIGNTIYF.

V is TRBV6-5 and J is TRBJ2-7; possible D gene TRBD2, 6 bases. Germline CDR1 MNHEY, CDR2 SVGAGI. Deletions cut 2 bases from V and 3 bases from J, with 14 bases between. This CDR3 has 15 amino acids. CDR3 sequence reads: CASSYKEAGYYEQYF. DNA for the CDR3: TGTGCCAGCAGTTACAAAGAAGCGGGTTACTACGAGCAGTACTTC.

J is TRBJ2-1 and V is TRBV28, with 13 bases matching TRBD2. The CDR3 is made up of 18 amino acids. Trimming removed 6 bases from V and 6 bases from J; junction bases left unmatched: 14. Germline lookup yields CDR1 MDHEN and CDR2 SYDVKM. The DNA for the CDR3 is TGTGCCAGCAGCCTTCTCGGACTAGCGGGAGTCAGAGGCAATGAGCAGTTCTTC. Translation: CASSLLGLAGVRGNEQFF.

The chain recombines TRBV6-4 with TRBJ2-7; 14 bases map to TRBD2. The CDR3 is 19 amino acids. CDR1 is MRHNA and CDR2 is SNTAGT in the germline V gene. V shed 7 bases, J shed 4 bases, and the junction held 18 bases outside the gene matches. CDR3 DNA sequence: TGTGCCAGCAAAACCCGGGGGACTAGCGGGAGTTGGAGGACGTACGAGCAGTACTTC. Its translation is CASKTRGTSGSWRTYEQYF.

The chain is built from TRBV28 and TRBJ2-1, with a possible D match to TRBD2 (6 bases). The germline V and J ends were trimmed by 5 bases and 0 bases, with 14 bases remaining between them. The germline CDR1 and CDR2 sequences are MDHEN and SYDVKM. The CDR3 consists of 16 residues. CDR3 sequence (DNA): TGTGCCAGCAGTACCCGACTAGACATCTCCTACAATGAGCAGTTCTTC. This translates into CASSTRLDISYNEQFF.

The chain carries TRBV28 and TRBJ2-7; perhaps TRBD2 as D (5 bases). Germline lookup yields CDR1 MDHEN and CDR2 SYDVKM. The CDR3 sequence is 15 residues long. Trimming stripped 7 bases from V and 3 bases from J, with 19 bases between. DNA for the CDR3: TGTGCCAGCACCGTGAGCATTCTAGGGAGCTACGAGCAGTACTTC. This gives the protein CASTVSILGSYEQYF.

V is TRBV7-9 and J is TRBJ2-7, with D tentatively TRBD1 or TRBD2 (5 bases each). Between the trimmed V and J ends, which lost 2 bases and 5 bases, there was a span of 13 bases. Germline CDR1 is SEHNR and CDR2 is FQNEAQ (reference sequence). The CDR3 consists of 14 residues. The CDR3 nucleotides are TGTGCCAGCAGCTTAATGGGGGAGCTGAACGAGCAGTACTTC. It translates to CASSLMGELNEQYF.